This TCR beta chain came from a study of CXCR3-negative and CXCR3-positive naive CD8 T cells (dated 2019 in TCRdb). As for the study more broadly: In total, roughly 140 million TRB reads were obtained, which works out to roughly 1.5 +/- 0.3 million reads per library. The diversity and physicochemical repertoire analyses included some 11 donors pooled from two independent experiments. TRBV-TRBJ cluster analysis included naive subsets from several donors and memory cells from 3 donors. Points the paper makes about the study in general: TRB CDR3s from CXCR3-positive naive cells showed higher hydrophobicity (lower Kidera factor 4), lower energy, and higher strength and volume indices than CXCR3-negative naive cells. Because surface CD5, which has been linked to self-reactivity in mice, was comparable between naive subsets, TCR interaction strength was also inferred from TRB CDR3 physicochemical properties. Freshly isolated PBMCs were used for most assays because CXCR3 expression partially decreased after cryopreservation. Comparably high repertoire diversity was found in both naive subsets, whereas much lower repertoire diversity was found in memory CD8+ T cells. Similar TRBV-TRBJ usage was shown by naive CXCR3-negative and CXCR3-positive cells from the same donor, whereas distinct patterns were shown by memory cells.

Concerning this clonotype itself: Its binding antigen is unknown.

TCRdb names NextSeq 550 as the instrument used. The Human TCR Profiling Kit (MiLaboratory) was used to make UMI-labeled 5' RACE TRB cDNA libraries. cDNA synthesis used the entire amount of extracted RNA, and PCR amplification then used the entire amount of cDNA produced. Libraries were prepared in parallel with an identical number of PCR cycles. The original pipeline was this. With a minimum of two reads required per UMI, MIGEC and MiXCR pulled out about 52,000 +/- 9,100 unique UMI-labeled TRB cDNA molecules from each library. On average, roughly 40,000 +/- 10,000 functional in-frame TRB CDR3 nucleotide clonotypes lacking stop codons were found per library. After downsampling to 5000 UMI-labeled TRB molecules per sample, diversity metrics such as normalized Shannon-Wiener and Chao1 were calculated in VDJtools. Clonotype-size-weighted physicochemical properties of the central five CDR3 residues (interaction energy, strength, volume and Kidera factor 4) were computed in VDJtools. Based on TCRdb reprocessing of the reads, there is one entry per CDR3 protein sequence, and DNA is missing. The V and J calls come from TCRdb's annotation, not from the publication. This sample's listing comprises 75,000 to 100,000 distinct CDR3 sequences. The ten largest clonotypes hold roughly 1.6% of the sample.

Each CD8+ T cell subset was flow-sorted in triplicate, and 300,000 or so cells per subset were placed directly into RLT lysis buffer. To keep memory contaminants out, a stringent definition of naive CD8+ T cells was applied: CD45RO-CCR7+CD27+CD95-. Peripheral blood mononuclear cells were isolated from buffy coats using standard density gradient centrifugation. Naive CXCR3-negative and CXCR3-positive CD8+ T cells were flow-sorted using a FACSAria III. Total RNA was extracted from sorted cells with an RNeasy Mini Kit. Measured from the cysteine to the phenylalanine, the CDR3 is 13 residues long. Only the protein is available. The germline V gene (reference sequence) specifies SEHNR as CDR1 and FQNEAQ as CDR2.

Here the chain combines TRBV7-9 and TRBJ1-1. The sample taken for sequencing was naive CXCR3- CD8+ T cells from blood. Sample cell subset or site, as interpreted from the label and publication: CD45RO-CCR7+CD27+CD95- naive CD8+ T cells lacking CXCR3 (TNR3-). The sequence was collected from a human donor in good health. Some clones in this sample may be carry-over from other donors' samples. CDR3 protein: CASSLDVQVEAFF.